The clone carrying this T cell receptor beta chain was detected only once. This sample was included in a study of technical replicates of blood from a few donors. Trimming removed 9 bases at V and 2 bases at J, with 10 bases between. Germline CDR1 and CDR2: ENHRY and SYGVKD. This CDR3 contains 13 residues. Assay used: immunoSEQ multiplex PCR; TCRdb lists only in-frame clones, some missing. In the table there are 80,000 or so clones, under 99% of which are singletons. Material for sequencing was T cells isolated from PBMCs. The chain employs TRBV10-3 and TRBJ2-2, with D tentatively TRBD1 (5 bases). The sequence derives from a human donor in good health. CDR3 bases: TGTGCCATTTCGACAGATAACACCGGGGAGCTGTTTTTT. Amino acid sequence: CAISTDNTGELFF.